The present T cell receptor beta chain was sequenced within a study of shared clonotypes between healthy human individuals. This CDR3 comprises 12 residues. Trimming cost V 0 bases and J 8 bases, with 5 bases left between them. The germline V gene has CDR1 MNHNY and CDR2 SVGAGI (reference sequence). This table comes from immunoSEQ multiplex PCR, and its TCRdb copy is limited to in-frame clones, with some not included. The repertoire holds 2 million to 2.5 million clones, approximately 93% seen once, with around 0.4% in the top ten. The chain carries TRBV6-6 and TRBJ1-5; D unresolved. Sequences were obtained from naive CD4+ T cells from PBMCs. The sample's subset: CD45RA+ positively selected. The sequence was obtained from a man aged 18 to 30 in good health. Some clones in this sample may be carry-over from other donors' samples. The CDR3 spells CASSYSQEPQHF. CDR3 DNA: TGTGCCAGCAGTTACTCGCAAGAGCCCCAGCATTTT.